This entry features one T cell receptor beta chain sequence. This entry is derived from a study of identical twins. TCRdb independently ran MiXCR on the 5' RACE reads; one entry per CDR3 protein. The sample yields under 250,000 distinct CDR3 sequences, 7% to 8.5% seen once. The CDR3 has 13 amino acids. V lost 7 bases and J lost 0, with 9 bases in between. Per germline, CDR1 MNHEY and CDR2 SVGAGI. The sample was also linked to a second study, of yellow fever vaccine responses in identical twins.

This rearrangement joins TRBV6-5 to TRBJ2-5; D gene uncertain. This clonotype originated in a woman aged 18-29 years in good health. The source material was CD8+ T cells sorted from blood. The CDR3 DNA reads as TGTGCCAGCAATTTGGCGGACCAAGAGACCCAGTACTTC. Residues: CASNLADQETQYF.